This T cell receptor beta chain originates from a study of T cell repertoires in cytomegalovirus infection. Study background: Indications of both CMV infection and matching HLA type were provided by public TCR beta signatures. Study-level findings and limits: In two of eight donors, the top clonotype was HLA-C-restricted CMV-specific.

For this clonotype: Antigen: not known.

TCRdb independently ran MiXCR on the reads; one entry per CDR3 protein. The table shows more than 45,000 distinct CDR3 sequences, with about 33% occurring only once. CDR1 is SGHNT, CDR2 YYREEE, per germline (reference sequence). Deletions cut 0 bases from V and 7 bases from J, with 11 bases between. The CDR3 sequence is 14 residues long. The gene calls are TRBV5-4 and TRBJ2-1; a possible D gene is TRBD1 (6 bases). This TCR came from a human donor in good health (CMV status not recorded). Some clones in this sample may be carry-over from other donors' samples. Sequencing was performed on PBMCs, sequenced either directly or after in vitro stimulation (not recorded which). This CDR3 reads CASSLALRGNEQFF. In nucleotides, the CDR3 is TGTGCCAGCAGCTTGGCATTGAGGGGGAATGAGCAGTTCTTC.